This TCR beta chain derives from a study of blood T cell repertoires in COVID-19 (TCRdb year 2020). Background for the entire study: Samples covering the acute and convalescent phases of COVID-19 were provided by collaborators in the United States, Italy and Spain. The prospective study material was composed of cDNA or gDNA derived from T cells, B-cell-depleted T cells, or PBMCs. Deeply sampled blood TCRbeta repertoires from subjects exposed to, actively infected with, or recovered from COVID-19 were included in the dataset. The repertoires were made available in a free public database intended to serve as a resource for research on the immune response to SARS-CoV-2. Samples came from the ongoing ImmuneRACE study (first 160 participants) plus 1,254 subjects from 6 global collaborators. A de-identified subject ID, COVID-19 status, age in years and sex were almost always included in the sample metadata. Where HLA class I and class II types were available, the types were taken from metadata supplied by the sample provider, not from assay-based typing.

Broad study findings and their caveats: The amount of clinical and demographic metadata varied by source and participant and was provided uncurated.

In Seattle, one collaborating source enrolled patients while the infection was active and tracked those patients longitudinally over the course of disease. The collaborating institutions used their own protocols to collect whole blood in K2EDTA tubes. For TCRbeta analysis, collaborator samples were shipped as frozen whole blood, as isolated PBMCs, or as DNA extracted from either sample type. The immunoSEQ Assay, a bias-controlled multiplex PCR, was used to amplify TCRbeta CDR3 regions from genomic DNA. The published analysis was carried out like this. The number of nucleated cells in each sample was estimated from the amplification of reference gene primers within the assay. To quantify the absolute abundance of each unique TCRbeta CDR3 rearrangement, sequence reads were collapsed and filtered. Productive Simpson clonality was computed per sample as the square root of Simpson's diversity index over productive rearrangements. The clones in this table, taken by TCRdb from immuneACCESS, are in-frame only. Not every clone is retained; where verified, under half of the shortfall comes from an unresolved V gene, and the cause of the rest is unknown. That table is the source of V, J and clone size, and D and trimming were worked out from the DNA. The sample table holds around 290,000 clones, of which about 88% were seen once. The ten largest make up about an eighth of the sample.

As for this clone: No cognate antigen has been identified for it. No per-base quality is available; no much larger clone lies one base away.

The origin of this receptor is a woman in her 70s with COVID-19, enrolled during active disease. Sample: peripheral blood.

At the DNA level, the sequence is TGTGCCAGCAGTAGGACAGAGAATCAGCCCCAGCATTTT. This sequence encodes CASSRTENQPQHF. The chain is encoded by TRBV6-5 joined to TRBJ1-5; matching of 6 bases hints at TRBD1 as the D gene. Reading from cysteine to phenylalanine, the CDR3 counts 13 amino acids. Only the CDR3 part of the read is kept: 39 bases, read in frame from the first base. The germline ends are 9 bases apart after V is trimmed by 5 bases and J by 4 bases. CDR1 and CDR2 (MNHEY, SVGAGI) derive from the germline V gene.